Detailed here is one TCR beta chain. This clone's antigen is unknown. No base quality information exists; no much larger clone differs at one position. TCRbeta CDR3 regions were amplified from genomic DNA using the immunoSEQ Assay, a bias-controlled multiplex PCR. Per the authors' processing: Nucleated cell counts per sample were estimated from amplification of reference gene primers within the assay. Sequence reads were collapsed and filtered to measure the absolute abundance of every unique TCRbeta CDR3 rearrangement. For each sample, productive Simpson clonality was calculated as the square root of Simpson's diversity index across productive rearrangements. Here the immuneACCESS table is served through TCRdb, limited to in-frame sequences with V and J called. Missing clones are a known gap in these copies; in checked studies unresolved V genes cover under half, and the rest lacks a known reason. V, J and clone size were drawn from that table, and D and trimming were deduced from the DNA. Counted in this sample were 250,000 to 350,000 clones; 70% to 90% of them appeared once. The ten most abundant clones make up about 1% of the sample.

This record comes from a study of blood T cell repertoires in COVID-19 (dated by TCRdb to the early 2020s). Regarding the research as a whole: Samples covering the acute and convalescent phases of COVID-19 were provided by collaborators in the United States, Italy and Spain. A freely available public database, intended as a resource for researchers studying the immune response to SARS-CoV-2, is where the repertoires were released. HLA class I and class II types, where available, came from metadata supplied by the sample provider rather than from assay-based typing. The prospective study material was composed of cDNA or gDNA derived from T cells, B-cell-depleted T cells, or PBMCs. Samples were obtained from the ongoing ImmuneRACE study (first 160 participants) and from 1,200 or so subjects provided by 6 global collaborators. A de-identified subject ID, COVID-19 status, age in years and sex were almost always included in the sample metadata. The dataset comprised deeply sampled blood TCRbeta repertoires from subjects exposed to, actively infected with, or recovered from COVID-19.

At one collaborating source in Seattle, patients were enrolled during active infection and were followed longitudinally through the course of disease. The collaborating institutions used their own protocols to collect whole blood in K2EDTA tubes. For TCRbeta analysis, collaborators shipped samples as frozen whole blood, isolated PBMCs, or DNA extracted from either of those sample types. The paper as a whole reports these results and caveats: Clinical and demographic metadata were provided uncurated, with the amount varying by source and participant.

V is reduced by 4 bases and J by 8 bases, leaving a spacing of 20 bases between them. Taken from the germline V gene, the CDR1 and CDR2 loops are LGHNA and YNFKEQ. The CDR3 goes from the cysteine to the phenylalanine over 15 residues. This entry keeps only the CDR3 DNA: 45 bases, framed from base 1. The sequence joins TRBV4-2 to TRBJ1-2; there is no confident call for the D gene. This TCR derives from a human donor with COVID-19, enrolled during active disease. The donor label of this sample is uncertain. The sample was peripheral blood. The DNA sequence is given as TGTGCCAGCAGCCCCGATTATCCCAGTGGAGGAGGCTACACCTTC. Its coded protein is CASSPDYPSGGGYTF.